These 19 T cell receptor beta chains originate from one sample sequenced in a study of blood T cell repertoires in COVID-19. Only in-frame clones appear in the TCRdb table, and some are missing; sequencing was by immunoSEQ multiplex PCR. The table lists 200,000 to 300,000 clones, less than 90% of them singletons, with nearly 2% in the top ten. The sequenced sample consisted of peripheral blood. The receptors were sampled from a man under 40 with active or convalescent COVID-19.

This chain uses TRBV3-1 (or the pseudogene TRBV3-2) with TRBJ1-2; D is unclear. Trimming removed 8 bases at V and 8 bases at J, with 12 bases between. This CDR3 contains 11 residues. Germline CDR1 LGHDT, CDR2 YNNKEL (reference sequence). The CDR3 region has the DNA TGTGCCAGCGATTCGGGTGGCGGCTACACCTTC. Encoded protein: CASDSGGGYTF.

J is TRBJ2-1 and V is TRBV4-3, with TRBD2 matching over 9 bases. The J segment lost 5 bases and the V segment lost 4 bases, leaving 6 bases of the junction unmatched. CDR3 length equals 15 residues. CDR1 is LGHNA and CDR2 is YSLEER in the germline V gene. This chain's CDR3 is CASSRLAGRNNEQFF. The CDR3, as DNA: TGCGCCAGCAGCCGTCTAGCGGGGAGGAACAATGAGCAGTTCTTC.

V usage is TRBV11-2 and J usage is TRBJ2-7; no reliable D call. Germline V CDR1 and CDR2: SGHAT, FQNNGV. The CDR3 loop spans 14 amino acids. V was trimmed by 3 bases and J by 3 bases, leaving 12 bases between them. The CDR3 loop is CASSFVPEHYEQYF. CDR3 in DNA: TGTGCCAGCAGCTTCGTCCCAGAACACTACGAGCAGTACTTC.

The chain links TRBV5-1 to TRBJ2-2, with 9 bases matching TRBD2. V lost 4 bases, J lost 5 bases, and 9 bases stayed unmatched. This CDR3 spans 16 amino acids. CDR1 SGHRS and CDR2 YFSETQ come from the germline V gene. CDR3 protein: CASSPAAGGLTGELFF. The CDR3 bases are TGCGCCAGCAGCCCGGCGGCGGGGGGGCTGACCGGGGAGCTGTTTTTT.

J is TRBJ1-2 and V is TRBV3-1 (or the pseudogene TRBV3-2); a weak D match, TRBD1 (6 bases). Trimming stripped 4 bases from V and 7 bases from J, with 16 bases between. The CDR3 length is 14 residues. The germline CDR1 and CDR2 sequences are LGHDT and YNNKEL (reference sequence). The CDR3 reads CASSLGQLASGYTF. The CDR3 DNA follows: TGTGCCAGCAGCCTAGGACAGCTCGCGTCTGGCTACACCTTC.

The chain joins TRBV7-9 to TRBJ1-6, with 9 nucleotides matching TRBD1. Germline V gene sequence: CDR1 SEHNR, CDR2 FQNEAQ (reference sequence). The CDR3 runs 15 residues. The V segment lost 5 bases and the J segment 10 bases; nucleotides outside the gene matches: 9. The CDR3 loop reads CASSRWTGEGSPLHF. CDR3 nucleotides: TGTGCCAGCAGCCGCTGGACAGGGGAAGGGTCACCCCTCCACTTT.

The chain has TRBV10-3 and TRBJ1-1; D is unclear. The germline gives CDR1 ENHRY, CDR2 SYGVKD. The CDR3 consists of 13 residues. The germline V and J ends were trimmed by 2 bases and 4 bases, with 8 bases remaining between them. This CDR3 reads CAISEEQSTEAFF. The CDR3 DNA reads TGTGCCATCAGTGAGGAACAGAGCACTGAAGCTTTCTTT.

The chain carries TRBV7-2 and TRBJ2-7, with D tentatively TRBD1 (8 bases). This CDR3 is built from 13 residues. From germline, CDR1 is SGHTA and CDR2 FQGNSA. The V gene lost 5 bases and the J gene lost 4 bases, with 12 bases spanning the gap. DNA of the CDR3: TGTGCCAGCAGCGCACAGGGGGGGTACGAGCAGTACTTC. Translation: CASSAQGGYEQYF.

This clone was recorded only once. The chain couples TRBV9 to TRBJ1-2; 7 bases fit TRBD1. V shed 1 base, J shed 0 bases, and the junction held 6 bases outside the gene matches. Germline-derived CDR1 and CDR2 are SGDLS and YYNGEE. CDR3 length equals 16 residues. The DNA of the CDR3 is TGTGCCAGCAGCGTAAGTAGGACAGGAGCTAACTATGGCTACACCTTC. The encoded protein is CASSVSRTGANYGYTF.

This chain joins TRBV3-1 (or the pseudogene TRBV3-2) and TRBJ1-2, with D perhaps matching TRBD1 (6 bases). Trimming took off 4 bases at V and 4 bases at J, with 10 bases between the two ends. Germline V gene data show CDR1 as LGHDT and CDR2 as YNNKEL (reference sequence). The CDR3 runs to 13 residues. Here the CDR3 reads CASSPGTSYGYTF. In nucleotides, the CDR3 is TGTGCCAGCAGCCCAGGGACAAGCTATGGCTACACCTTC.

J is TRBJ1-3 and V is TRBV6-2 or TRBV6-3; no definite D call. The CDR3 loop spans 13 amino acids. V was trimmed by 5 bases and J by 4 bases, leaving 9 bases between them. Germline-derived CDR1 and CDR2 are MNHEY and SVGEGT. The CDR3 loop reads CASSRRAGNTIYF. As DNA, the CDR3 is TGTGCCAGCAGTCGGAGAGCGGGAAACACCATATATTTT.

The V gene is TRBV7-2, the J gene TRBJ2-1; a possible D gene is TRBD2 (6 bases). The germline CDR1 and CDR2 sequences are SGHTA and FQGNSA. Trimming removed 6 bases at V and 8 bases at J, with 17 bases between. This CDR3 has 14 residues. The DNA for the CDR3 is TGTGCCAGCAGGGCCGGGGGACGTAGCGATGAGCAGTTCTTC. Protein product: CASRAGGRSDEQFF.

V is TRBV9 and J is TRBJ1-3; D is unclear. Trimming took 0 bases from V and 3 from J, leaving 13 bases between them. The length of the CDR3 is 16 residues. Germline CDR1 and CDR2: SGDLS and YYNGEE. CDR3 residues: CASSVGPGTFGNTIYF. The CDR3 DNA reads as TGTGCCAGCAGCGTAGGACCGGGAACGTTTGGAAACACCATATATTTT.

V usage is TRBV10-2 and J usage is TRBJ2-1; D gene uncertain. The CDR3 sequence is 11 residues long. V gave up 2 bases and J gave up 9 bases, with 5 bases separating them. CDR1 and CDR2 from the germline V gene are WSHSY and SAAADI. The CDR3 spells CASSEGVEQFF. CDR3 DNA sequence: TGCGCCAGCAGTGAGGGAGTTGAGCAGTTCTTC.

The gene calls are TRBV19 and TRBJ2-5; possibly TRBD1 for D (6 bases). Germline CDR1 reads LNHDA; CDR2 reads SQIVND (reference sequence). The CDR3 runs to 13 residues. Trimming pared 10 bases from V and 6 bases from J, leaving 18 bases between. The CDR3 region has the DNA TGTGCCACCTCCCGGGACACTCGAAAGACCCAGTACTTC. Residues: CATSRDTRKTQYF. Looking up the rest from reference TRBV19 and TRBJ2-5 gives the full variable domain: DGGITQSPKYLFRKEGQNVTLSCEQNLNHDAMYWYRQDPGQGLRLIYYSQIVNDFQKGDIAEGYSVSREKKESFPLTVTSAQKNPTAFYLCATSRDTRKTQYFGPGTRLLVL.

This clone was found a few times. The gene calls are TRBV6-6 and TRBJ1-2; D is possibly TRBD1 (6 bases). Trimming stripped 6 bases from V and 6 bases from J, with 11 bases between. The CDR3 extends over 12 amino acids. Germline V gene lookup returns CDR1 MNHNY and CDR2 SVGAGI (reference sequence). The CDR3 bases are TGTGCCAGCAGGGGATACAGGGATGGCTACACCTTC. Its protein is CASRGYRDGYTF.

J is TRBJ2-7 and V is TRBV29-1; possibly TRBD1 for D (6 bases). V shed 6 bases and J shed 0 bases, with 15 bases lying between them. Looked up from germline, CDR1 is SQVTM and CDR2 is ANQGSEA. The CDR3 is 14 residues long. The DNA of the CDR3 is TGCAGCGTGATACCGGGACACAGCTCCTACGAGCAGTACTTC. Its translation: CSVIPGHSSYEQYF.

V and J are TRBV14 and TRBJ1-2; D not resolved. Germline values: CDR1 SGHDN, CDR2 FVKESK. The ends were cut back, 1 base at V and 4 bases at J, with 10 bases in the middle. This CDR3 is built from 14 residues. CDR3 loop: CASSQARGVYGYTF. CDR3 bases: TGTGCCAGCAGCCAAGCACGGGGAGTCTATGGCTACACCTTC.

This clone appeared a single time. The chain employs TRBV13 and TRBJ2-2; 7 bases are shared with TRBD2. Trimming took 5 bases from V and 7 from J; bases not matched to a gene: 10. Germline CDR1 and CDR2: PRHDT and FYEKMQ (reference sequence). This CDR3 is 15 amino acids long. In DNA form, the CDR3 reads TGTGCCAGCAGCCAAACTAGCGATGGGAACGGGGAGCTGTTTTTT. Translation gives CASSQTSDGNGELFF.